This is a list of T cell receptor beta chains from one sample in a study of cytomegalovirus exposure and HLA in healthy donors. Generated by immunoSEQ multiplex PCR, the TCRdb table keeps only in-frame clones and is missing some. The repertoire holds some 200,000 clones, with 70% as singletons. Input material: PBMCs. These receptors came from a man between 35 and 55 years old in good health and CMV-seropositive. The CDR3 runs from the conserved cysteine through the conserved F or W. A D gene is named only where the DNA matches it firmly. Rows give clone size only sometimes, using once, few, many, or a class for an expanded clone.

V gene,D gene,clone size,J gene,CDR3 DNA,CDR3 protein
TRBV5-1,TRBD1,NA,TRBJ2-1,TGCGCCAGCAAGATAAGGACAGGGGCGGGGTATGAGCAGTTCTTC,CASKIRTGAGYEQFF
TRBV7-9,NA,NA,TRBJ2-3,TGTGCCAGCAGTCTAAGCACAGATACGCAGTATTTT,CASSLSTDTQYF
TRBV11-2,NA,NA,TRBJ2-5,TGTGCCAGCAGGTCGAGGGGGGAGACCCAGTACTTC,CASRSRGETQYF
TRBV27,NA,NA,TRBJ1-1,TGTGCCAGCAGTGAACGGGGTCCAAGAACTGAAGCTTTCTTT,CASSERGPRTEAFF
TRBV4-3,NA,NA,TRBJ1-2,TGCGCCAGCAGCCAAGATGGACAGACCTTTGGGTATGGCTACACCTTC,CASSQDGQTFGYGYTF
TRBV27,NA,NA,TRBJ1-2,TGTGCCAGCTCCCCCACTGGGGCAGGGGAATTTGGCTACACCTTC,CASSPTGAGEFGYTF
TRBV15,NA,few,TRBJ1-1,TGTGCCACCAGTACTCCCGACAGATACAACACTGAAGCTTTCTTT,CATSTPDRYNTEAFF
TRBV7-3,TRBD2,NA,TRBJ2-3,TGTGCCAGCAGCCTCGGGGGGGAAGCAGATACGCAGTATTTT,CASSLGGEADTQYF
TRBV6-1,NA,NA,TRBJ1-2,TGTGCCAGCAGTGACCCCGACGGAGTTCGGGTACATGGCTACACCTTC,CASSDPDGVRVHGYTF
TRBV19,TRBD1,NA,TRBJ1-2,TGTGCCAGTAGTCCGGGACAGGGGGCGGCTTATAACTATGGCTACACCTTC,CASSPGQGAAYNYGYTF